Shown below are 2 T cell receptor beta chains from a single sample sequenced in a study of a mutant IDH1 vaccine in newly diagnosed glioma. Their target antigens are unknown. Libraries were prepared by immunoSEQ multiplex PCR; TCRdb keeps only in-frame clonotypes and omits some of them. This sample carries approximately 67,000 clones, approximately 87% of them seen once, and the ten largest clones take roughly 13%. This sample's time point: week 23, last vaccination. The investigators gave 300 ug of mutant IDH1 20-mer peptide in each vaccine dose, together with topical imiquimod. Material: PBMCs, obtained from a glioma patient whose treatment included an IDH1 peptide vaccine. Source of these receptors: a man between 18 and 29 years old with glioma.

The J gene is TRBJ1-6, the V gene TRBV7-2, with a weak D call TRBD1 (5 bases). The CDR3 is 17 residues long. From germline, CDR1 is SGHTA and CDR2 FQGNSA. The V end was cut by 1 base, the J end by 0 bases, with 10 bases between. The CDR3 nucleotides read TGTGCCAGCAGCTTAGGGGGGGGGAGCTCCTATAATTCACCCCTCCACTTT. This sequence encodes CASSLGGGSSYNSPLHF.

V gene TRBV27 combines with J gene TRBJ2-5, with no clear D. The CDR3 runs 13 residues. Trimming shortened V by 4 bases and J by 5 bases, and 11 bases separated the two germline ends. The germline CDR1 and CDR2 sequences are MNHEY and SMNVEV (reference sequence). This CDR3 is CASSSRSLETQYF. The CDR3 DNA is TGTGCCAGCAGTTCCCGGTCCTTGGAGACCCAGTACTTC.